The clone carrying this TCR beta chain occurred a few times. The antigen is not known. Per the germline V gene, CDR1 is MNHNS and CDR2 is SASEGT. This CDR3 comprises 15 residues. Trimming stripped 7 bases from V and 0 bases from J, with 10 bases between. This sample stems from a study of T cell repertoires in cytomegalovirus infection. Study-wide results and limits: Based on cumulative public TCR beta family frequency, carriers of CMV plus the relevant HLA were identified. Clonotype analysis showed dominance of the ex vivo response by HLA-C-restricted CMV-specific TCR beta clonotypes.

TCRdb fed the reads into MiXCR, producing one record per CDR3 protein. The sample consists of around 430,000 distinct CDR3 sequences, about 42% of them appearing once. This receptor was taken from a human donor in good health (CMV status not recorded). Some clones in this sample may be carry-over from other donors' samples. The sample in question was cultured PBMCs, obtained from culture after CMV antigen stimulation. This chain links TRBV6-1 with TRBJ2-6; D call uncertain. DNA for the CDR3: TGTGCCAGCAATGTGAGGTTCTCTGGGGCCAACGTCCTGACTTTC. Amino acid sequence: CASNVRFSGANVLTF.